These 10 T cell receptor beta chains share one sample of origin, sequenced in a study of blood T cell repertoires in COVID-19. The method was immunoSEQ multiplex PCR; TCRdb's version includes in-frame clones alone and lacks a portion of them. Here the sample spans some 180,000 clones, roughly 76% being singletons. Sequenced sample: peripheral blood. These receptors originate from a woman of 80 years or more with COVID-19, enrolled during active disease.

This chain joins TRBV15 and TRBJ1-6; no clear D. Germline lookup yields CDR1 LNHNV and CDR2 YYDKDF (reference sequence). The CDR3 has 13 amino acids. V was cut by 4 bases and J by 7 bases, with 8 bases left in between. The CDR3 protein is CATSTWANSPLHF. The CDR3 DNA sequence: TGTGCCACCAGCACGTGGGCCAATTCACCCCTCCACTTT.

The V gene is TRBV6-2 or TRBV6-3, the J gene TRBJ2-5; 11 bases map to TRBD2. V was pared by 4 bases and J by 4 bases, with 8 bases of the junction left unmatched. Germline V CDR1 and CDR2: MNHEY, SVGEGT. The CDR3 runs 16 residues. CDR3: CASSLRTSGWRETQYF. In DNA form, the CDR3 reads TGTGCCAGCAGTTTGAGGACTAGCGGGTGGAGAGAGACCCAGTACTTC.

The chain links TRBV23-1 to TRBJ1-4; 11 positions match TRBD1. TRBV23-1 is noted as an ORF with a role that remains uncertain. The junction had 5 bases not matched to a gene; V was cut back by 9 bases and J by 5 bases. The CDR3 is 14 amino acids. The CDR3 DNA reads as TGCGCCAGGGGGACAGGGGGAAACAATGAAAAACTGTTTTTT. This translates into CARGTGGNNEKLFF.

The V gene is TRBV7-9, the J gene TRBJ2-3; weak D call: TRBD2 (6 bases). V was shortened by 5 bases and J by 6 bases, with 15 bases between the two germline ends. This CDR3 spans 14 amino acids. Germline loops: CDR1 SEHNR, CDR2 FQNEAQ (reference sequence). The CDR3 spells CASSVGTGEDTQYF. CDR3 sequence (DNA): TGTGCCAGCAGCGTAGGAACGGGAGAGGATACGCAGTATTTT.

The chain has TRBV2 and TRBJ2-1; 7 positions agree with TRBD2. The V gene end was trimmed by 4 bases and the J gene end by 9 bases; junction bases not matched to a gene: 6. CDR1 SNHLY and CDR2 FYNNEI come from the germline V gene. The CDR3 totals 13 residues. The CDR3 bases are TGTGCCAGCAGTGGGGGAGGGTTGAGTGAGCAGTTCTTC. This gives the protein CASSGGGLSEQFF.

This CDR3 reads CASSSTSGRGETQYF. The DNA of the CDR3 is TGTGCCAGCAGCTCCACTAGCGGGAGGGGAGAGACCCAGTACTTC. The rearrangement joins TRBV7-2 to TRBJ2-5, with TRBD2 identical over 13 bases. V shed 4 bases, J shed 4 bases, and the junction held 3 bases outside the gene matches. The CDR3 is 15 residues long. Germline V lookup: CDR1 SGHTA, CDR2 FQGNSA. The variable domain in full, with the rest retrieved from reference TRBV7-2 and TRBJ2-5, is GAGVSQSPSNKVTEKGKDVELRCDPISGHTALYWYRQSLGQGLEFLIYFQGNSAPDKSGLPSDRFSAERTGGSVSTLTIQRTQQEDSAVYLCASSSTSGRGETQYFGPGTRLLVL.

This chain joins TRBV5-1 and TRBJ2-1, with 11 positions matching TRBD1. Germline CDR1 is SGHRS and CDR2 is YFSETQ. The J segment lost 2 bases and the V segment lost 1 base, leaving 2 bases of the junction unmatched. The CDR3 totals 16 residues. The CDR3 reads CASSLKGQGAYNEQFF. DNA of the CDR3: TGCGCCAGCAGCTTGAAGGGACAGGGGGCCTACAATGAGCAGTTCTTC.

CDR3 in DNA: TGCGCCAGCAGATTAGGACACCTTGGGTTCCAAGAGACCCAGTACTTC. It specifies CASRLGHLGFQETQYF. The chain carries TRBV5-1 and TRBJ2-5, with D possibly being TRBD1 (5 bases). Per the germline V gene, CDR1 is SGHRS and CDR2 is YFSETQ. There are 16 residues in the CDR3. V was cut by 5 bases and J by 1 base, with 18 bases left in between.

The chain links TRBV3-1 (or the pseudogene TRBV3-2) to TRBJ2-3; TRBD2 aligns across 10 bases. CDR1 and CDR2 from the germline V gene are LGHDT and YNNKEL (reference sequence). The V segment lost 0 bases and the J segment 15 bases; nucleotides outside the gene matches: 12. The CDR3 runs 15 residues. As DNA, the CDR3 is TGTGCCAGCAGCCAAGAACCTAGCGGGAGTAGGCTGAGATATTTT. Its translation is CASSQEPSGSRLRYF.

The genes are TRBV12-5 and TRBJ1-1; no reliable D call. Trimming left V 3 bases short and J 6 bases short, with 5 bases between. The germline V gene has CDR1 LGHNT and CDR2 FRNRAP. CDR3 length: 11 amino acids. The CDR3, as DNA: TGTGCTAGTGGTTTTCTGTCTGAAGCTTTCTTT. This sequence encodes CASGFLSEAFF.